These 29 T cell receptor beta chains came from one sample sequenced in a study of a mutant IDH1 vaccine in newly diagnosed glioma. Clones were read by immunoSEQ multiplex PCR, and TCRdb kept only the in-frame ones, dropping some. The sample has 85,000 to 100,000 clones; around four fifths are singletons. As to time point: baseline, week 1 (first vaccination visit). The treatment is: pre-vaccination baseline after standard-of-care therapy. The sample was PBMCs, taken from a glioma patient treated with radiotherapy, temozolomide or both. All receptors derive from a man aged 35-49 years with glioma.

The chain recombines TRBV5-6 with TRBJ2-7; 7 nucleotides match TRBD1. Germline V gene data show CDR1 as SGHDT and CDR2 as YYEEEE. This CDR3 spans 13 amino acids. After removal of 5 bases from V and 2 bases from J, the junction contained 4 bases not matched to a gene. The CDR3 spells CASSWDRAYEQYF. The CDR3 DNA sequence: TGTGCCAGCAGTTGGGACAGAGCCTACGAGCAGTACTTC.

The CDR3 reads CASRGGQETQYF. DNA of the CDR3: TGTGCCAGCAGAGGGGGGCAGGAGACCCAGTACTTC. This chain links TRBV2 with TRBJ2-5; either TRBD1 or TRBD2 may supply D (6 bases each). The CDR3 length is 12 residues. Germline V gene data show CDR1 as SNHLY and CDR2 as FYNNEI. Trimming left V 6 bases short and J 5 bases short, with 10 bases between.

This chain joins TRBV5-4 and TRBJ2-7; 8 bases match TRBD2. This CDR3 is built from 15 residues. Germline V lookup: CDR1 SGHNT, CDR2 YYREEE (reference sequence). V shed 0 bases, J shed 9 bases, and the junction held 11 bases outside the gene matches. CDR3 DNA sequence: TGTGCCAGCAGCTTGGGAGCGGGAGATATGCCTCGGCAGTACTTC. It yields the protein CASSLGAGDMPRQYF.

Only a few counts were recorded for this clone. The V call is TRBV5-4, the J call TRBJ1-6; D gene uncertain. Trimming took 5 bases from V and 2 from J, leaving 11 bases between them. Germline CDR1 and CDR2: SGHNT and YYREEE (reference sequence). This CDR3 is 15 amino acids long. For the CDR3, the DNA is TGTGCCAGCAGGCAAACCTGGGCCTATAATTCACCCCTCCACTTT. It encodes CASRQTWAYNSPLHF.

The chain uses TRBV19 and TRBJ2-1; 8 nucleotides match TRBD2. Germline lookup yields CDR1 LNHDA and CDR2 SQIVND (reference sequence). This CDR3 region has 15 residues. V shed 7 bases, J shed 2 bases, and the junction held 7 bases outside the gene matches. The CDR3 coding sequence is TGTGCCAGTACCCCACCGGGACTAGCCTACAATGAGCAGTTCTTC. Translated: CASTPPGLAYNEQFF.

The V and J genes are TRBV27 and TRBJ2-7, with D possibly being TRBD1 (7 bases). Germline assignment: CDR1 MNHEY and CDR2 SMNVEV (reference sequence). The CDR3 spans 13 residues. The V end lost 3 bases, the J end lost 7 bases, and 13 bases lay between the germline ends. The CDR3 loop reads CASSLLTGREQYF. In DNA form, the CDR3 reads TGTGCCAGCAGTTTGTTGACAGGGAGGGAGCAGTACTTC.

The chain joins TRBV5-5 to TRBJ2-3; 9 bases agree with TRBD2. This CDR3 contains 16 residues. In germline, CDR1 is SGHKS, CDR2 YYEKEE (reference sequence). The J segment lost 1 base and the V segment lost 4 bases, leaving 7 bases of the junction unmatched. The CDR3 loop reads CASSPLAGPGTDTQYF. CDR3 DNA: TGTGCCAGCAGCCCACTAGCGGGTCCGGGCACAGATACGCAGTATTTT.

The gene calls are TRBV4-1 and TRBJ1-2, with D possibly TRBD1 on 5 matching bases. With 7 bases removed from V and 2 bases from J, the gap between germline ends came to 23 bases. Per germline, CDR1 MGHRA and CDR2 YSYEKL. The CDR3 has 17 amino acids. CDR3 protein: CASILGLRDGVNYGYTF. DNA for the CDR3: TGCGCCAGCATATTGGGGCTACGGGACGGAGTAAACTATGGCTACACCTTC.

The V gene is TRBV2, the J gene TRBJ2-4; D remains ambiguous. Germline V gives CDR1 SNHLY, CDR2 FYNNEI. Trimming shortened V by 8 bases and J by 0 bases, and 14 bases separated the two germline ends. The CDR3 spans 15 residues. DNA for the CDR3: TGTGCCAGCTCGTCCCCACTTCTAGCCAAAAACATTCAGTACTTC. Residues: CASSSPLLAKNIQYF.

This chain links TRBV15 with TRBJ2-5, with TRBD1 matching over 7 bases. The junction had 5 bases not matched to a gene; V was cut back by 5 bases and J by 5 bases. CDR3 size: 13 residues. Germline values: CDR1 LNHNV, CDR2 YYDKDF (reference sequence). CDR3 nucleotides: TGTGCCACCAGCCGGGGACAGACTGAGACCCAGTACTTC. Its translation is CATSRGQTETQYF.

The rearrangement uses TRBV13 and TRBJ1-2, with D unresolved. V shed 5 bases and J shed 8 bases, with 18 bases lying between them. The CDR3 extends over 14 amino acids. Looked up from germline, CDR1 is PRHDT and CDR2 is FYEKMQ (reference sequence). CDR3 DNA: TGTGCCAGCAGCCGGAGCGGGGTACCGGGAGGCTACACCTTC. This translates into CASSRSGVPGGYTF.

The rearrangement links TRBV6-1 to TRBJ2-2; the match to TRBD2 covers 14 bases. The germline gives CDR1 MNHNS, CDR2 SASEGT. This CDR3 is built from 18 residues. The V and J ends lost 3 bases and 7 bases, in that order; junction bases with no gene match: 10. CDR3 bases: TGTGCCAGCAGTGACAGACTAGCGGGAGGGCTGGAGGGCGGGGAGCTGTTTTTT. Its translation: CASSDRLAGGLEGGELFF.

The V and J genes are TRBV7-2 and TRBJ1-5; D might be TRBD1 (5 bases). Germline V gene data show CDR1 as SGHTA and CDR2 as FQGNSA. There are 15 residues in the CDR3. Deletions cut 5 bases from V and 1 base from J, with 12 bases between. The CDR3 region is CASSPGQVSNQPQHF. Written as DNA, the CDR3 is TGTGCCAGCAGCCCCGGACAAGTGAGCAATCAGCCCCAGCATTTT.

This chain connects TRBV19 to TRBJ2-7, with D unresolved. This CDR3 is built from 14 residues. Germline loops: CDR1 LNHDA, CDR2 SQIVND (reference sequence). Deletions cut 5 bases from V and 2 bases from J, with 13 bases between. CDR3 DNA: TGTGCCAGTAGTTTGGGGAAGCCTCCCTACGAGCAGTACTTC. It encodes CASSLGKPPYEQYF. Using reference TRBV19 and TRBJ2-7 for the parts outside the CDR3, the full variable domain is DGGITQSPKYLFRKEGQNVTLSCEQNLNHDAMYWYRQDPGQGLRLIYYSQIVNDFQKGDIAEGYSVSREKKESFPLTVTSAQKNPTAFYLCASSLGKPPYEQYFGPGTRLTVT.

This sequence joins TRBV11-3 and TRBJ2-1; TRBD2 aligns across 10 bases. The CDR3 extends over 16 amino acids. CDR1 is SGHNT, CDR2 YENEEA, per germline. The junction had 6 bases not matched to a gene; V was cut back by 0 bases and J by 7 bases. Written as DNA, the CDR3 is TGTGCCAGCAGCTTAGAGGCGGAGCGGGAGGGGAATGAGCAGTTCTTC. Translation gives CASSLEAEREGNEQFF.

Judged by abundance, this clone is medium-sized (0.01 to 0.1%). The chain links TRBV10-1 to TRBJ1-1, with D unresolved. The V end was cut by 0 bases, the J end by 1 base, with 6 bases between. The V gene's germline CDR1 is WNHNN and CDR2 SYGVQD (reference sequence). This CDR3 has 14 residues. CDR3 nucleotides: TGCGCCAGCAGTGAGTCTAAACCGAACACTGAAGCTTTCTTT. Its translation: CASSESKPNTEAFF.

Points on this clone: A junction boundary mismatches the germline segment, possibly from a read error. The chain uses TRBV6-5 and TRBJ1-2, with D uncertain. The CDR3 consists of 11 residues. CDR1 MNHEY and CDR2 SVGAGI come from the germline V gene. The CDR3 bases are TGTGCCAGCAGTTACTCGAATAGCCCTATCTTC. Protein product: CASSYSNSPIF.

The genes are TRBV11-2 and TRBJ1-2; weak D call: TRBD1 (6 bases). The V gene's germline CDR1 is SGHAT and CDR2 FQNNGV. CDR3 length: 15 amino acids. V lost 4 bases, J lost 7 bases, and 19 bases lay in between. The CDR3 protein is CASSSLQGVVSGYTF. CDR3 sequence (DNA): TGTGCCAGCAGCTCCCTACAGGGAGTAGTGTCTGGCTACACCTTC. The full variable domain, its missing parts supplied by reference TRBV11-2 and TRBJ1-2, is EAGVAQSPRYKIIEKRQSVAFWCNPISGHATLYWYQQILGQGPKLLIQFQNNGVVDDSQLPKDRFSAERLKGVDSTLKIQPAKLEDSAVYLCASSSLQGVVSGYTFGSGTRLTVV.

The chain combines TRBV7-3 with TRBJ1-1; TRBD1 aligns across 8 bases. Looked up from germline, CDR1 is SGHTA and CDR2 is FQGTGA. The junction had 8 bases not matched to a gene; V was cut back by 4 bases and J by 4 bases. This CDR3 is 15 amino acids long. The CDR3 sequence is CASSSTGEPGTEAFF. For the CDR3, the DNA is TGTGCCAGCAGCTCGACAGGGGAACCGGGCACTGAAGCTTTCTTT. The full variable domain, with the rest looked up from reference TRBV7-3 and TRBJ1-1, is GAGVSQTPSNKVTEKGKYVELRCDPISGHTALYWYRQSLGQGPEFLIYFQGTGAADDSGLPNDRFFAVRPEGSVSTLKIQRTERGDSAVYLCASSSTGEPGTEAFFGQGTRLTVV.

Here the CDR3 reads CASSVDSGSTLHEQYF. The DNA for the CDR3 is TGTGCCAGCAGCGTAGATAGCGGGAGTACCCTCCACGAGCAGTACTTC. This chain joins TRBV9 and TRBJ2-7; 9 positions agree with TRBD2. This CDR3 contains 16 residues. J was trimmed by 5 bases and V by 0 bases; bases with no gene match: 9. In germline, CDR1 is SGDLS, CDR2 YYNGEE.

This clone was seen more than once but under ten times. This chain uses TRBV11-2 with TRBJ1-1; D remains ambiguous. CDR1 and CDR2 from the germline V gene are SGHAT and FQNNGV. The CDR3 runs to 13 residues. V was trimmed by 0 bases and J by 11 bases, leaving 13 bases between them. DNA for the CDR3: TGTGCCAGCAGCTTAGATTTAGGACTGCTGGCTTTCTTT. Translated: CASSLDLGLLAFF.

This clone was seen many times. This chain links TRBV6-1 with TRBJ2-2; D possibly corresponds to TRBD2 (5 bases). Germline V CDR1 and CDR2: MNHNS, SASEGT. The length of the CDR3 is 13 residues. The V end was cut by 6 bases, the J end by 4 bases, with 9 bases between. CDR3 protein: CASRLTITGELFF. DNA for the CDR3: TGTGCCAGCAGGTTGACTATCACCGGGGAGCTGTTTTTT.

The rearrangement joins TRBV6-6 to TRBJ2-3; D possibly corresponds to TRBD2 (5 bases). Trimming removed 4 bases at V and 0 bases at J, with 8 bases between. The germline V gene encodes CDR1 MNHNY and CDR2 SVGAGI (reference sequence). The CDR3 covers 14 residues. CDR3 DNA: TGTGCCAGCAGTTCCCGGAGGAGCACAGATACGCAGTATTTT. It codes for CASSSRRSTDTQYF.

The chain recombines TRBV19 with TRBJ1-1, with no clear D. The CDR3 has 15 amino acids. Germline V gene lookup returns CDR1 LNHDA and CDR2 SQIVND (reference sequence). The germline V and J ends were trimmed by 3 bases and 3 bases, with 14 bases remaining between them. CDR3 amino acids: CASSMGALGDTEAFF. The DNA of the CDR3 is TGTGCCAGTAGTATGGGTGCACTCGGGGACACTGAAGCTTTCTTT.

This chain connects TRBV7-9 to TRBJ2-7; tentatively, D is TRBD1 (6 bases). The CDR3 runs to 14 residues. CDR1 is SEHNR and CDR2 is FQNEAQ in the germline V gene (reference sequence). V lost 1 base and J lost 3, with 10 bases in between. The DNA of the CDR3 is TGTGCCAGCAGCTTAGGACAGGACTTCTACGAGCAGTACTTC. Residues: CASSLGQDFYEQYF.

The chain has TRBV7-2 and TRBJ2-7; 12 nucleotides align to TRBD2. CDR3 length: 15 residues. The germline V gene encodes CDR1 SGHTA and CDR2 FQGNSA. The ends lost 5 bases at V and 7 bases at J; junction bases unmatched: 9. In DNA form, the CDR3 reads TGTGCCAGCAGCCGGTGGACTAGCGGGATTCAAGAGCAGTACTTC. Protein product: CASSRWTSGIQEQYF.

V is TRBV11-2 and J is TRBJ2-7; the match to TRBD2 covers 9 bases. The CDR3 runs to 14 residues. The ends lost 5 bases at V and 4 bases at J; junction bases unmatched: 6. Germline values: CDR1 SGHAT, CDR2 FQNNGV. As DNA, the CDR3 is TGTGCCAGCAGCCGTAGCGGGAGTTTATACGAGCAGTACTTC. Translation: CASSRSGSLYEQYF.

This clone was found once. V gene TRBV14 combines with J gene TRBJ1-2; D possibly corresponds to TRBD1 (5 bases). The CDR3 runs 14 residues. The ends were cut back, 1 base at V and 0 bases at J, with 6 bases in the middle. CDR1 and CDR2 (germline): SGHDN, FVKESK. The CDR3 sequence is CASSQVRANYGYTF. DNA of the CDR3: TGTGCCAGCAGCCAAGTCAGGGCTAACTATGGCTACACCTTC.

V and J are TRBV5-6 and TRBJ2-7, with D tentatively TRBD1 (5 bases). Trimming removed 0 bases at V and 8 bases at J, with 15 bases between. This CDR3 has 14 residues. Germline V gene lookup returns CDR1 SGHDT and CDR2 YYEEEE. CDR3 protein: CASSLGDSTNKQYF. CDR3 nucleotides: TGTGCCAGCAGCTTGGGTGACAGTACAAACAAGCAGTACTTC.